Listed below are T cell receptor beta chains from one sample, sequenced in a study of blood T cells in healthy people across ages. TCRdb reprocessed the 5' RACE reads via MiXCR and lists one record per CDR3 protein. The top ten hold more than 35% of the sample, which has hundreds of thousands of distinct CDR3 sequences, roughly 53% seen once. Sequenced input: blood. The receptors here all came from a man between 60 and 75 years old in good health. CDR3s include the opening cysteine and the closing phenylalanine or tryptophan. D genes are given only for firm matches. Clone size appears in some rows only: once, few, many, or a class for an expanded clone.

CASSEQGSNNEQFF | TGTGCCAGCAGTGAACAAGGGTCCAACAATGAGCAGTTCTTC | TRBJ2-1 | . | . | TRBV2
CASSLEGAIQETQYF | TGCGCCAGCAGCTTGGAAGGGGCGATACAAGAGACCCAGTACTTC | TRBJ2-5 | . | . | TRBV5-1
CASSLDRVDTQYF | TGTGCCAGCAGCTTGGACAGGGTAGATACGCAGTATTTT | TRBJ2-3 | . | . | TRBV5-6
CASNRVGATQYF | TGTGCTAGCAACAGGGTGGGGGCGACCCAGTACTTC | TRBJ2-5 | . | . | TRBV12-5
CASSKGQGPVGTEAFF | TGCGCCAGCAGCAAAGGACAGGGGCCCGTCGGCACTGAAGCTTTCTTT | TRBJ1-1 | TRBD1 | few | TRBV4-1
CASSPPGSKETQYF | TGTGCCAGCTCACCACCGGGATCAAAAGAGACCCAGTACTTC | TRBJ2-5 | . | few | TRBV18
CSANTEAGYGYTF | TGCAGTGCTAATACAGAGGCTGGCTATGGCTACACCTTC | TRBJ1-2 | . | . | TRBV20-1
CASSLAGAAYEQYF | TGTGCCAGCAGCTTAGCAGGGGCCGCCTACGAGCAGTACTTC | TRBJ2-7 | . | . | TRBV7-2
CASSQGQEGTSPLHF | TGTGCCAGCAGCCAAGGACAGGAGGGGACTTCACCCCTCCACTTT | TRBJ1-6 | . | . | TRBV4-2
CATSDLPWETQYF | TGTGCCACCAGTGATTTGCCCTGGGAGACCCAGTACTTC | TRBJ2-5 | . | . | TRBV24-1
CSARRSEAQETQYF | TGCAGTGCTAGAAGGTCCGAGGCACAAGAGACCCAGTACTTC | TRBJ2-5 | . | . | TRBV20-1
CASSQDRGYTEAFF | TGTGCCAGCAGCCAAGATCGGGGATACACTGAAGCTTTCTTT | TRBJ1-1 | . | . | TRBV3-1
CASSPAPGTNEQFF | TGTGCCAGCAGCCCTGCCCCAGGGACGAATGAGCAGTTCTTC | TRBJ2-1 | . | . | TRBV7-9
CASSPTPTGPSGYPLHF | TGCGCCAGCAGCCCGACTCCCACGGGTCCTTCGGGCTACCCCCTCCACTTT | TRBJ1-6 | . | . | TRBV5-1
CSARESARHNEQFF | TGCAGTGCCCGCGAGTCGGCCAGACACAATGAGCAGTTCTTC | TRBJ2-1 | . | . | TRBV20-1
CASSGGSHLRFEQYF | TGTGCCAGCAGTGGGGGGTCCCACCTACGTTTCGAGCAGTACTTC | TRBJ2-7 | . | few | TRBV28
CASSLFEGGNTQYF | TGCGCCAGCAGCTTGTTCGAGGGGGGGAACACGCAGTATTTT | TRBJ2-3 | . | few | TRBV5-1
CASSSGNQETQYF | TGTGCCAGCAGTTCCGGGAACCAAGAGACCCAGTACTTC | TRBJ2-5 | . | many | TRBV7-9
CASSQDYGGGAGEQFF | TGTGCCAGCAGCCAAGATTATGGCGGGGGGGCGGGTGAGCAGTTCTTC | TRBJ2-1 | TRBD2 | . | TRBV3-1
CSVRLGERNTEAFF | TGCAGCGTCAGACTGGGGGAAAGAAACACTGAAGCTTTCTTT | TRBJ1-1 | . | few | TRBV29-1
CASTPDGSGGASGDTQYF | TGTGCCAGCACTCCAGACGGGAGCGGGGGGGCCTCCGGAGATACGCAGTATTTT | TRBJ2-3 | TRBD2 | . | TRBV11-3
CASSLMGGVETQYF | TGTGCCAGCAGCTTGATGGGGGGCGTCGAGACCCAGTACTTC | TRBJ2-5 | . | few | TRBV5-5
CASSSLGRGDASTQYF | TGTGCCAGCAGCTCGTTGGGCCGGGGGGATGCATCGACCCAGTACTTC | TRBJ2-5 | TRBD2 | few | TRBV5-6
CASSYWKGNYNERFF | TGTGCCAGCAGTTATTGGAAGGGGAACTACAATGAGCGGTTCTTC | TRBJ2-1 | . | . | TRBV6-2/TRBV6-3
CASSQYTGYNEQFF | TGCGCCAGCAGCCAGTACACAGGGTACAATGAGCAGTTCTTC | TRBJ2-1 | . | . | TRBV4-1
CASSPQGTEAFF | TGTGCCAGCAGCCCTCAGGGAACTGAAGCTTTCTTT | TRBJ1-1 | . | . | TRBV12-3/TRBV12-4
CASSFRDGQETQYF | TGTGCCAGCAGTTTCCGGGACGGACAAGAGACCCAGTACTTC | TRBJ2-5 | . | . | TRBV27
CASSGSGGKTGAYNEQYF | TGTGCCAGCAGTGGTAGTGGGGGGAAGACAGGGGCCTACAATGAGCAGTACTTC | TRBJ2-7 | TRBD1 | . | TRBV6-1
CASNPRRGAGELFF | TGTGCCAGCAACCCTCGGCGGGGTGCCGGGGAGCTGTTTTTT | TRBJ2-2 | . | . | TRBV12-3/TRBV12-4
CASSEPGRAYEQYF | TGTGCCAGCAGTGAACCCGGACGGGCCTACGAGCAGTACTTC | TRBJ2-7 | . | once | TRBV25-1
CASSQGGTSFQETQYF | TGTGCCAGCAGCCAAGGGGGCACTAGCTTCCAAGAGACCCAGTACTTC | TRBJ2-5 | . | . | TRBV3-1
CASSRGQGRNSPLHF | TGCGCCAGCAGCCGCGGACAGGGACGGAATTCACCCCTCCACTTT | TRBJ1-6 | TRBD1 | . | TRBV4-1
CASSKRTGYDEQFF | TGTGCCAGCAGCAAGAGGACCGGCTACGATGAGCAGTTCTTC | TRBJ2-1 | . | . | TRBV7-2
CASSLGRGDEPKGEAQYF | TGTGCCAGCAGCTTGGGGAGGGGGGACGAACCGAAGGGAGAGGCCCAGTACTTC | TRBJ2-5 | . | . | TRBV7-6
CASSEGQGAYGYTF | TGTGCCAGCAGTGAGGGACAGGGGGCATATGGCTACACCTTC | TRBJ1-2 | TRBD1 | few | TRBV6-1
CASSLDDRGYNEQFF | TGTGCCAGCAGCTTAGATGACAGAGGATACAATGAGCAGTTCTTC | TRBJ2-1 | . | few | TRBV11-2
CASSAGISGNTIYF | TGTGCCAGCAGTGCGGGGATCTCTGGAAACACCATATATTTT | TRBJ1-3 | . | . | TRBV6-2/TRBV6-3
CAASREQGPYEQYF | TGTGCCGCCAGCAGAGAACAGGGTCCGTACGAGCAGTACTTC | TRBJ2-7 | . | . | TRBV15
CASSLDLQGTDTQYF | TGTGCCAGCAGCTTAGATCTTCAGGGAACAGATACGCAGTATTTT | TRBJ2-3 | . | . | TRBV11-2
CSVSASGGYTDTQYF | TGCAGCGTTTCGGCTAGCGGGGGGTACACAGATACGCAGTATTTT | TRBJ2-3 | TRBD2 | . | TRBV29-1
CASSSGTSGTTETQYF | TGTGCCAGCAGCTCCGGGACTAGTGGCACCACGGAGACCCAGTACTTC | TRBJ2-5 | TRBD2 | . | TRBV7-9
CASMGGRGENEQFF | TGTGCCAGCATGGGCGGCAGGGGGGAGAATGAGCAGTTCTTC | TRBJ2-1 | . | . | TRBV2
CASSDRTGGGSEAFF | TGCGCCAGCAGCGACCGGACAGGGGGGGGCTCTGAAGCTTTCTTT | TRBJ1-1 | TRBD1 | . | TRBV5-1
CSVGTTDTQYF | TGCAGCGTTGGGACCACAGATACGCAGTATTTT | TRBJ2-3 | . | few | TRBV29-1
CASSSLAGGRTQYF | TGTGCCAGCAGTTCATTAGCGGGGGGCCGGACCCAGTACTTC | TRBJ2-5 | TRBD2 | . | TRBV27
CASSLGLAARADTQYF | TGCGCCAGCAGCTTGGGACTAGCGGCCAGAGCAGATACGCAGTATTTT | TRBJ2-3 | TRBD2 | . | TRBV5-1
CSANIRAQPQHF | TGCAGTGCTAATATCCGGGCTCAGCCCCAGCATTTT | TRBJ1-5 | . | . | TRBV20-1
CASSLQRGGSETQYF | TGTGCCAGCAGCTTACAGCGGGGGGGCTCGGAGACCCAGTACTTC | TRBJ2-5 | TRBD2 | . | TRBV7-2
CSAGGQGTDTQYF | TGCAGTGCTGGTGGACAGGGAACAGATACGCAGTATTTT | TRBJ2-3 | TRBD1 | . | TRBV20-1
CASSVGYRQSQETQYF | TGTGCCAGCAGCGTAGGATACAGACAAAGTCAAGAGACCCAGTACTTC | TRBJ2-5 | . | . | TRBV7-9
CASRWTGTTGELFF | TGTGCCAGCAGATGGACAGGGACCACCGGGGAGCTGTTTTTT | TRBJ2-2 | TRBD1 | once | TRBV6-2/TRBV6-3
CASSPLTNSNYGYTF | TGTGCCAGCAGTCCCCTCACAAATTCTAACTATGGCTACACCTTC | TRBJ1-2 | . | few | TRBV27
CASSQDLNSGLVFF | TGTGCCAGCAGCCAAGATTTAAATTCGGGACTAGTGTTCTTC | TRBJ2-1 | TRBD2 | . | TRBV3-1
CASSLGRGVSGANVLTF | TGTGCCAGCAGCTTGGGCAGGGGCGTCTCCGGGGCCAACGTCCTGACTTTC | TRBJ2-6 | . | few | TRBV7-2
CASSLPAGTSSGANVLTF | TGTGCCAGCAGTCTTCCCGCGGGGACAAGCTCTGGGGCCAACGTCTTGACTTTC | TRBJ2-6 | . | . | TRBV6-6
CASSQAWEETQYF | TGCGCCAGCAGCCAAGCCTGGGAGGAGACCCAGTACTTC | TRBJ2-5 | . | few | TRBV4-1
CSALGRTSGYGYTF | TGCAGTGCTTTGGGACGGACTTCAGGCTATGGCTACACCTTC | TRBJ1-2 | . | . | TRBV20-1
CASSSVRNSPLHF | TGTGCCAGCAGCTCTGTGCGTAATTCACCCCTCCACTTT | TRBJ1-6 | . | . | TRBV14
CASSKNRRGPDTQYF | TGTGCCAGCAGCAAAAACCGCAGGGGGCCCGATACGCAGTATTTT | TRBJ2-3 | . | once | TRBV21-1
CATRRDRRGSYNEQFF | TGTGCCACCCGCAGAGATCGGCGGGGCTCCTACAATGAGCAGTTCTTC | TRBJ2-1 | . | few | TRBV15